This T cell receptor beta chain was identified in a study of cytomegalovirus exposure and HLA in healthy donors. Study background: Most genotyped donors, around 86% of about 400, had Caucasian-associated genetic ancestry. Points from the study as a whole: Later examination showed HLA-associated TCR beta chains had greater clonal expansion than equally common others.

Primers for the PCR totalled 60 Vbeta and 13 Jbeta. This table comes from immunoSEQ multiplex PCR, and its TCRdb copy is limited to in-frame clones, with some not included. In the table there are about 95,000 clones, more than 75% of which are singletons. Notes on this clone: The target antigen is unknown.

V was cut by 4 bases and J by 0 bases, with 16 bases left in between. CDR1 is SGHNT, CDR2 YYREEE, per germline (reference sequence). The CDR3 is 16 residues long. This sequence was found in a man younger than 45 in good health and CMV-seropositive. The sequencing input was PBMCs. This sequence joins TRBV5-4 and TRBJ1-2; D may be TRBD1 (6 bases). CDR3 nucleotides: TGTGCCAGCAGCCTTACCGGGACACCTCCTAACTATGGCTACACCTTC. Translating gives CASSLTGTPPNYGYTF. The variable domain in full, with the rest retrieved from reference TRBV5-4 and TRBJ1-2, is ETGVTQSPTHLIKTRGQQVTLRCSSQSGHNTVSWYQQALGQGPQFIFQYYREEENGRGNFPPRFSGLQFPNYSSELNVNALELDDSALYLCASSLTGTPPNYGYTFGSGTRLTVV.